A selection of T cell receptor beta chains follows, all from one sample in a study of shared T cell receptors in the human thymus. Sequenced by immunoSEQ multiplex PCR; TCRdb stores in-frame clones only, minus some. Of roughly 710,000 clones in the sample, 75% to 90% were seen once. The same sample was also studied in work on human thymus T cells.

Sequences were obtained from thymocytes. These receptors all come from a girl under three years old with a congenital heart defect. Both conserved end residues are part of each CDR3. The D gene is left open where the match is weak. Part of the rows lack a size; the others show once, few, many or a class for expanded clones.

V gene: TRBV6-5; clone size: .; J gene: TRBJ2-7; D gene: .; CDR3 protein: CASSYRFGGLYEQYF; CDR3 DNA: TGTGCCAGCAGTTATCGGTTCGGGGGGCTATACGAGCAGTACTTC
V gene: TRBV9; clone size: .; J gene: TRBJ1-2; D gene: .; CDR3 protein: CASSALKQGWGYGYTF; CDR3 DNA: TGTGCCAGCAGCGCCCTGAAACAGGGATGGGGCTATGGCTACACCTTC
V gene: TRBV6-1; clone size: .; J gene: TRBJ1-4; D gene: .; CDR3 protein: CASSENRVLAILFF; CDR3 DNA: TGTGCCAGCAGTGAAAACAGGGTCCTGGCTATACTGTTTTTT
V gene: TRBV5-8; clone size: once; J gene: TRBJ2-6; D gene: TRBD2; CDR3 protein: CASSFSGGPSGANVLTF; CDR3 DNA: TGTGCCAGCAGCTTTAGCGGGGGGCCCTCTGGGGCCAACGTCCTGACTTTC
V gene: TRBV5-1; clone size: .; J gene: TRBJ2-3; D gene: .; CDR3 protein: CASSLDIAADTQYF; CDR3 DNA: TGCGCCAGCAGCTTGGATATAGCGGCTGATACGCAGTATTTT
V gene: TRBV5-1; clone size: .; J gene: TRBJ1-3; D gene: .; CDR3 protein: CASSLGPPSTASGNTIYF; CDR3 DNA: TGCGCCAGCAGCTTGGGACCCCCTTCGACAGCTTCTGGAAACACCATATATTTT
V gene: TRBV7-9; clone size: .; J gene: TRBJ1-4; D gene: .; CDR3 protein: CASSLGQTSGEKLFF; CDR3 DNA: TGTGCCAGCAGCTTGGGTCAAACTTCGGGTGAAAAACTGTTTTTT
V gene: TRBV30; clone size: .; J gene: TRBJ1-2; D gene: .; CDR3 protein: CAWKQLYGYTF; CDR3 DNA: TGTGCCTGGAAACAGCTCTATGGCTACACCTTC
V gene: TRBV7-6; clone size: .; J gene: TRBJ1-1; D gene: TRBD1; CDR3 protein: CASSSDRATEAFF; CDR3 DNA: TGTGCCAGCAGCTCGGACAGGGCCACTGAAGCTTTCTTT
V gene: TRBV30; clone size: .; J gene: TRBJ1-1; D gene: .; CDR3 protein: CAWGGRDTEAFF; CDR3 DNA: TGTGCCTGGGGGGGCCGGGACACTGAAGCTTTCTTT
V gene: TRBV5-4; clone size: .; J gene: TRBJ1-2; D gene: TRBD1; CDR3 protein: CASSPGDRERRTNYGYTF; CDR3 DNA: TGTGCCAGCAGCCCCGGGGACAGGGAGCGGCGTACCAACTATGGCTACACCTTC
V gene: TRBV7-2; clone size: .; J gene: TRBJ2-5; D gene: TRBD1; CDR3 protein: CASSIGTGDQETQYF; CDR3 DNA: TGTGCCAGCAGCATAGGGACAGGTGATCAAGAGACCCAGTACTTC
V gene: TRBV5-4; clone size: .; J gene: TRBJ2-6; D gene: .; CDR3 protein: CASSLPSGGVGANVLTF; CDR3 DNA: TGTGCCAGCAGCTTGCCGTCGGGCGGGGTGGGGGCCAACGTCCTGACTTTC
V gene: TRBV30; clone size: .; J gene: TRBJ1-6; D gene: .; CDR3 protein: CASTSRQNNSPLHF; CDR3 DNA: TGTGCCTCGACTTCCAGACAGAATAATTCACCCCTCCACTTT
V gene: TRBV6-5; clone size: few; J gene: TRBJ2-3; D gene: .; CDR3 protein: CASSYSGGTDTQYF; CDR3 DNA: TGTGCCAGCAGTTACTCGGGGGGAACAGATACGCAGTATTTT
V gene: TRBV7-9; clone size: .; J gene: TRBJ1-6; D gene: .; CDR3 protein: CASSLEGQKTQIEDSPLHF; CDR3 DNA: TGTGCCAGCAGCTTAGAGGGGCAGAAAACCCAAATAGAGGATTCACCCCTCCACTTT
V gene: TRBV15; clone size: few; J gene: TRBJ1-5; D gene: TRBD1; CDR3 protein: CANPPGQGLFSNQPQHF; CDR3 DNA: TGTGCCAATCCTCCGGGACAGGGCCTCTTTAGCAATCAGCCCCAGCATTTT
V gene: TRBV11-2; clone size: .; J gene: TRBJ2-7; D gene: .; CDR3 protein: CASSPGGRGPVDEQYF; CDR3 DNA: TGTGCCAGCAGCCCGGGCGGTAGAGGGCCCGTGGACGAGCAGTACTTC
V gene: TRBV9; clone size: once; J gene: TRBJ2-7; D gene: TRBD1; CDR3 protein: CASSVRDRDIYEQYF; CDR3 DNA: TGTGCCAGCAGCGTCCGGGACAGGGACATTTACGAGCAGTACTTC
V gene: TRBV4-1; clone size: .; J gene: TRBJ2-1; D gene: TRBD2; CDR3 protein: CASSHIPGLDNEQFF; CDR3 DNA: TGCGCCAGCAGCCACATACCGGGACTAGACAATGAGCAGTTCTTC
V gene: TRBV6-5; clone size: few; J gene: TRBJ2-7; D gene: .; CDR3 protein: CASSYVGGKEDEQYF; CDR3 DNA: TGTGCCAGCAGTTACGTAGGGGGTAAAGAGGACGAGCAGTACTTC
V gene: TRBV7-9; clone size: .; J gene: TRBJ2-4; D gene: TRBD1; CDR3 protein: CASSSTGEAKNIQYF; CDR3 DNA: TGTGCCAGCAGCTCAACAGGGGAGGCCAAAAACATTCAGTACTTC
V gene: TRBV29-1; clone size: .; J gene: TRBJ1-4; D gene: .; CDR3 protein: CSVDGGEGYEKLFF; CDR3 DNA: TGCAGCGTTGATGGTGGGGAGGGGTATGAAAAACTGTTTTTT